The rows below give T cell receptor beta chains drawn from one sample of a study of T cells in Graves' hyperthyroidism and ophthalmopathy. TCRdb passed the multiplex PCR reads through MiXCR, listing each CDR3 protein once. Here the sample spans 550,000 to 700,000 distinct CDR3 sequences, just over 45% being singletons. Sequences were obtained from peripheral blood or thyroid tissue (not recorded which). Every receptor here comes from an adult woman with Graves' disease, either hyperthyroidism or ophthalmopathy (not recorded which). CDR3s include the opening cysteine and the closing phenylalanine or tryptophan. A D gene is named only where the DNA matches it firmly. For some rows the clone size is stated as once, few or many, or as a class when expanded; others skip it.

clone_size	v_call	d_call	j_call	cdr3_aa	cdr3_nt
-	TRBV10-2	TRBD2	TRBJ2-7	CASSEGTRPSYSYEQYF	TGCGCCAGCAGTGAAGGGACTAGACCCTCCTACTCCTACGAGCAGTACTTC
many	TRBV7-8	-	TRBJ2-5	CASSPSYWETQYF	TGTGCCAGCAGCCCAAGTTATTGGGAGACCCAGTACTTC
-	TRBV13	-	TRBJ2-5	CASSLTGTPETQYF	TGTGCCAGCAGCTTAACCGGGACGCCAGAGACCCAGTACTTC
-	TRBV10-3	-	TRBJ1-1	CAISDRGGNTEAFF	TGTGCCATCAGTGATAGGGGAGGTAACACTGAAGCTTTCTTT
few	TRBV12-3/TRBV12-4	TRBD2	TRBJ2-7	CASSASSGYYEQYF	TGTGCCAGCAGTGCGTCTAGCGGATACTACGAGCAGTACTTC
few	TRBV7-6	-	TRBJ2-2	CASGPGAGELFF	TGTGCCAGCGGGCCTGGGGCCGGGGAGCTGTTTTTT
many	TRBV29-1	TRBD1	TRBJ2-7	CSVSGTGGSYEQYF	TGCAGCGTTTCAGGGACAGGGGGTTCCTACGAGCAGTACTTC
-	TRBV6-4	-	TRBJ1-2	CASSDGTSGGYTF	TGTGCCAGCAGTGACGGGACATCGGGTGGCTACACCTTC
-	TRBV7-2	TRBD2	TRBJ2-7	CASSWTSGPYEQYF	TGTGCCAGCTCTTGGACTAGCGGACCATACGAGCAGTACTTC
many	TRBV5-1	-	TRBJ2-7	CASSPRPGEAYEQYF	TGCGCCAGCAGCCCAAGACCCGGGGAGGCCTACGAGCAGTACTTC
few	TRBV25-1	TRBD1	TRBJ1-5	CASSEGQGGGQPQHF	TGTGCCAGCAGTGAGGGACAGGGAGGCGGCCAGCCCCAGCATTTT
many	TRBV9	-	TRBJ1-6	CASSVDAKGRNSPLHF	TGTGCCAGCAGCGTAGACGCTAAGGGGAGAAATTCACCCCTCCACTTT
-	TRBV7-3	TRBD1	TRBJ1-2	CASSPGQGFAGYGYTF	TGTGCCAGCAGCCCAGGACAGGGGTTTGCAGGCTATGGCTACACCTTC
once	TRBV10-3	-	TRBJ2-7	CAISDRPRYEQYF	TGTGCCATCAGCGACAGACCAAGATACGAGCAGTACTTC
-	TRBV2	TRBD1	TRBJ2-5	CAQLDRVETQYF	TGTGCTCAACTGGACAGGGTAGAGACCCAGTACTTC
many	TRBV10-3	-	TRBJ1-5	CAISEGGLDQPQHF	TGTGCCATCAGTGAGGGGGGGCTGGATCAGCCCCAGCATTTT
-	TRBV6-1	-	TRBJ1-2	CASRRHEAANYGYTF	TGTGCCAGCAGACGACACGAGGCGGCTAACTATGGCTACACCTTC
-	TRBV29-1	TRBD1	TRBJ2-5	CSVEGTGRETQYF	TGCAGCGTTGAAGGGACAGGGAGAGAGACCCAGTACTTC
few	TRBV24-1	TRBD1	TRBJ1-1	CATSDPVGGQGAMNTEAFF	TGTGCCACCAGTGACCCAGTTGGGGGACAGGGCGCCATGAACACTGAAGCTTTCTTT
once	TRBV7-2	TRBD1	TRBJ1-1	CASSQSTGKGTEAFF	TGCGCCAGCAGCCAATCGACAGGGAAAGGAACTGAAGCTTTCTTT
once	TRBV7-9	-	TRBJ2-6	CATPGPGANVLTF	TGTGCCACCCCAGGACCTGGGGCCAACGTCCTGACTTTC
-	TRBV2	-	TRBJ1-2	CASSDQGDYGYTF	TGTGCCAGCAGTGATCAGGGCGATTATGGCTACACCTTC
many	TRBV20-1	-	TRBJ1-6	CSARQGINSPLHF	TGCAGTGCTAGACAGGGGATTAATTCACCCCTCCACTTT
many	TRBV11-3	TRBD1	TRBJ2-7	CASSRRQGLDEQYF	TGTGCCAGCAGTAGGAGACAGGGCTTGGACGAGCAGTACTTC
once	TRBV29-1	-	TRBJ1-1	CSVDNCSVRNTEAFF	TGCAGCGTTGATAATTGCTCGGTTAGGAACACTGAAGCTTTCTTT
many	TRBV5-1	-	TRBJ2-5	CASSLVPFTSSETQYF	TGCGCCAGCAGCTTGGTCCCTTTTACTAGTTCGGAGACCCAGTACTTC
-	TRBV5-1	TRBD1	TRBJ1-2	CASSSRPGTGNYGYTF	TGCGCCAGCAGCTCCCGCCCCGGGACAGGCAACTATGGCTACACCTTC
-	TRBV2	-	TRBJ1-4	CASSEDLGQEKLFF	TGTGCCAGCAGTGAAGACCTAGGGCAGGAAAAACTGTTTTTT
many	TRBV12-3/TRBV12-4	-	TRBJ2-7	CASSSGRGGSYEQYF	TGTGCCAGCAGTTCGGGACGAGGAGGGTCCTACGAGCAGTACTTC
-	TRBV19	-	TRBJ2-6	CASSHLTGANVLTF	TGTGCCAGTAGTCACCTGACAGGGGCCAACGTCCTGACTTTC
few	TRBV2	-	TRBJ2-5	CASYIPRDTQETQYF	TGTGCCAGCTATATTCCCCGGGACACACAAGAGACCCAGTACTTC